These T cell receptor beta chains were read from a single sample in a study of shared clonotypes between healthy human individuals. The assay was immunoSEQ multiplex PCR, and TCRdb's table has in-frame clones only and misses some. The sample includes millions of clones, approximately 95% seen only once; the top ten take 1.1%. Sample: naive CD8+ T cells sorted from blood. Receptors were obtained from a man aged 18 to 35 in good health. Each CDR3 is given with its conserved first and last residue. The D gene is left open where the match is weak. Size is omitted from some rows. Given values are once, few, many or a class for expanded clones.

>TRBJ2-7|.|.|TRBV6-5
CASSYGRNYEQYF
TGTGCCAGCAGTTACGGACGGAACTACGAGCAGTACTTC
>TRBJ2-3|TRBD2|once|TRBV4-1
CASSQRASGGQGDTQYF
TGCGCCAGCAGCCAAAGGGCTAGCGGGGGCCAAGGGGATACGCAGTATTTT
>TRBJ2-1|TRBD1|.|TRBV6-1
CASGATGAYNEQFF
TGTGCCAGTGGGGCCACAGGGGCATACAATGAGCAGTTCTTC
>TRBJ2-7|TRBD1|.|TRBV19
CASSLTGGLVEQYF
TGTGCCAGTAGCCTGACAGGGGGGTTAGTCGAGCAGTACTTC
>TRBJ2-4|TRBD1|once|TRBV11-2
CASSRPLDRGENIQYF
TGTGCCAGCAGCCGTCCTCTGGACAGGGGAGAAAACATTCAGTACTTC
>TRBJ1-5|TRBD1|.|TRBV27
CASSSGGLQPQHF
TGTGCCAGCAGTTCAGGGGGCCTTCAGCCCCAGCATTTT
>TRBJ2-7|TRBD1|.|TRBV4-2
CASSPGQGRYEQYF
TGTGCCAGCAGCCCTGGACAGGGGAGATACGAGCAGTACTTC
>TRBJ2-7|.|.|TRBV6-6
CASSYGQGFEQYF
TGTGCCAGCAGTTACGGGCAGGGGTTCGAGCAGTACTTC
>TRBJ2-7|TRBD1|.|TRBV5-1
CASSLEGQGGLEQYF
TGCGCCAGCAGCTTGGAGGGACAGGGGGGTCTCGAGCAGTACTTC
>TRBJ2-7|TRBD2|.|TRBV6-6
CASSYGLAGSSEQYF
TGTGCCAGCAGTTACGGACTAGCGGGGAGTAGCGAGCAGTACTTC
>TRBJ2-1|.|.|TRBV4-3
CASSQDPGGWEDNEQFF
TGCGCCAGCAGCCAAGATCCGGGTGGGTGGGAGGACAATGAGCAGTTCTTC
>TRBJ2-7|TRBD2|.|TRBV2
CASRASGGSYEQYF
TGTGCCAGCAGAGCTAGCGGGGGGTCCTACGAGCAGTACTTC
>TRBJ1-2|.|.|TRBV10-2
CASSEVGVGYTF
TGCGCCAGCAGTGAGGTCGGGGTAGGCTACACCTTC
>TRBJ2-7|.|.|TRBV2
CASSPQNAYEQYF
TGTGCCAGCAGTCCCCAGAATGCCTACGAGCAGTACTTC
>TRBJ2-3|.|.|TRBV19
CASSIAGRFLDTQYF
TGTGCCAGTAGCATCGCTGGCCGTTTCCTCGATACGCAGTATTTT
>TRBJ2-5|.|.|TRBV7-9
CASSRTQEGQETQYF
TGTGCCAGCAGCCGGACTCAGGAGGGGCAAGAGACCCAGTACTTC
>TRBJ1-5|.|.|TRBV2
CASSEEGPTGNQPQHF
TGTGCCAGCAGTGAAGAGGGCCCTACGGGCAATCAGCCCCAGCATTTT
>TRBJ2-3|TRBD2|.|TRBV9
CASSPPERENTQYF
TGTGCCAGCAGCCCCCCGGAGCGGGAGAATACGCAGTATTTT
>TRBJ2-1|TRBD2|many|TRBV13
CASSPGTSGATYNEQFF
TGTGCCAGCAGCCCCGGGACTAGCGGGGCCACCTACAATGAGCAGTTCTTC
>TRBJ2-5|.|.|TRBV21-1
CASSPEIGGRNQETQYF
TGTGCCAGCAGCCCCGAGATAGGAGGACGGAACCAAGAGACCCAGTACTTC
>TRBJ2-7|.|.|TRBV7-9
CASSAGHYEQYF
TGTGCCAGCAGCGCGGGACACTACGAGCAGTACTTC
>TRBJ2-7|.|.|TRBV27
CASSPLGEYEQYF
TGTGCCAGCAGTCCGCTCGGAGAATACGAGCAGTACTTC
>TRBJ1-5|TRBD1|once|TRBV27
CASRPQGDNQPQHF
TGTGCCAGCAGGCCTCAGGGGGACAATCAGCCCCAGCATTTT
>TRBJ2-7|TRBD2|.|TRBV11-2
CASSSPAGTMYEQYF
TGTGCCAGCAGCTCTCCCGCAGGGACTATGTACGAGCAGTACTTC
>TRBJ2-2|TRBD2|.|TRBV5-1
CASSLEGLAGHTGELFF
TGCGCCAGCAGCTTGGAAGGACTAGCGGGACACACCGGGGAGCTGTTTTTT